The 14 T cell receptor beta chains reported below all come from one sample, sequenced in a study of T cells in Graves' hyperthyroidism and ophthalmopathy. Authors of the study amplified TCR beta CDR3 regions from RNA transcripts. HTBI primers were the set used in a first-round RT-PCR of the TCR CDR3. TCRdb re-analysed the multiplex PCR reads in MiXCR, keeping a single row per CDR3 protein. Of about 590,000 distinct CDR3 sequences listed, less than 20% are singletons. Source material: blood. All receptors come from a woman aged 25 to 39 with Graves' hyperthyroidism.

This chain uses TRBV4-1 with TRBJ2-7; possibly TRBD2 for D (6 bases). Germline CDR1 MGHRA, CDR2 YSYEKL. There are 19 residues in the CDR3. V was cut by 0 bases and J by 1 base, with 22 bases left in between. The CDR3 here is CASSQERGAGTRLSYEQYF. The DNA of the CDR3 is TGCGCCAGCAGCCAAGAGCGCGGGGCCGGGACGAGACTTTCCTACGAGCAGTACTTC.

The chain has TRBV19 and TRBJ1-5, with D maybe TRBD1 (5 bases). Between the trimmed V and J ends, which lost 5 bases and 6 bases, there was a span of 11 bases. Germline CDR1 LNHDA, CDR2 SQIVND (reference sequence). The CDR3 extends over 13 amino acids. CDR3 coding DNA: TGTGCCAGTAGTGCGACAGAGGCTCAGCCCCAGCATTTT. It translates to CASSATEAQPQHF.

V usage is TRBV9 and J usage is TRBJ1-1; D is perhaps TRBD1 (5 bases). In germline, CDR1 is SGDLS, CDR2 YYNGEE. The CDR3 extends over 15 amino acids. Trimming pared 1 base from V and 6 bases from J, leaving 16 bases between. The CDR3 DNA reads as TGTGCCAGCAGCGTATTCTTAGTATCGGGGGCTGAAGCTTTCTTT. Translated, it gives CASSVFLVSGAEAFF.

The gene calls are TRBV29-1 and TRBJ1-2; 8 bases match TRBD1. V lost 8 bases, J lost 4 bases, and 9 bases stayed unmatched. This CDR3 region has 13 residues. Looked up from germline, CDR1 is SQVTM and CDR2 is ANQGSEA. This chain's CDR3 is CSPPQGAGYGYTF. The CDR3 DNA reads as TGCAGCCCACCCCAGGGGGCCGGCTATGGCTACACCTTC.

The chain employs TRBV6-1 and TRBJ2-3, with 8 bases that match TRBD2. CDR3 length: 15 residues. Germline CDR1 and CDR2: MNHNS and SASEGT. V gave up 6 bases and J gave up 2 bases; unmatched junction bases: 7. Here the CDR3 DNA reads TGTGCCAGCAGGGTAGCGGGATCCCCCACAGATACGCAGTATTTT. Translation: CASRVAGSPTDTQYF.

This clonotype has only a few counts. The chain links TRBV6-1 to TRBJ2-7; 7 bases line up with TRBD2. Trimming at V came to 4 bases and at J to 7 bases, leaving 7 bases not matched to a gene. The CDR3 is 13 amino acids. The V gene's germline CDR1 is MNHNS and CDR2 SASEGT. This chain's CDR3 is CASSAAGDREQYF. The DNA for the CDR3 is TGTGCCAGCAGTGCCGCGGGAGATCGGGAGCAGTACTTC.

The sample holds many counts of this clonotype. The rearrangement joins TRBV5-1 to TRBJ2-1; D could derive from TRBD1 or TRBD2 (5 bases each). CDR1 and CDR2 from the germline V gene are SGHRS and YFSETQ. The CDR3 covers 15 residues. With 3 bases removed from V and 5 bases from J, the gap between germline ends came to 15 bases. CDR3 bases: TGCGCCAGCAGCTCCCCTTTGGGGACCAACAATGAGCAGTTCTTC. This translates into CASSSPLGTNNEQFF.

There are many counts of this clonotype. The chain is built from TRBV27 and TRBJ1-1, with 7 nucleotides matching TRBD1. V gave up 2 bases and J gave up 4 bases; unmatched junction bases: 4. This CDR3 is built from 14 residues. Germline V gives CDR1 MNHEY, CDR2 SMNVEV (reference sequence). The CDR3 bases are TGTGCCAGCAGTTTAACCAGGGGGAGCACTGAAGCTTTCTTT. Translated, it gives CASSLTRGSTEAFF.

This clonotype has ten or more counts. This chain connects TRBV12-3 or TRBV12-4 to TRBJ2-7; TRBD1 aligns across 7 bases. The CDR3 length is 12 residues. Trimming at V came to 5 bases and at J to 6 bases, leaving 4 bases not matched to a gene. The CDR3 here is CASSPAGGEQYF. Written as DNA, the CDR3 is TGTGCCAGCAGTCCCGCAGGGGGCGAGCAGTACTTC.

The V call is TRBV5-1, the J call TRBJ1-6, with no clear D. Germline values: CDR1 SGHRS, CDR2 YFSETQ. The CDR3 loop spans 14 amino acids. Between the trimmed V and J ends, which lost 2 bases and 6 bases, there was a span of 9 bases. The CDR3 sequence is CASSFLDGNSPLHF. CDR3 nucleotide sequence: TGCGCCAGCAGCTTTTTGGACGGTAATTCACCCCTCCACTTT.

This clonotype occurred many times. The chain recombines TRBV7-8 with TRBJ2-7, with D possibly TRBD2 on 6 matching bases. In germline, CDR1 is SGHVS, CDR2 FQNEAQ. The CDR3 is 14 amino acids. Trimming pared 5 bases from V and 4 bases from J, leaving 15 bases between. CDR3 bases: TGTGCCAGCAGCCTCGAGGCCGGGACTTACGAGCAGTACTTC. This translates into CASSLEAGTYEQYF.

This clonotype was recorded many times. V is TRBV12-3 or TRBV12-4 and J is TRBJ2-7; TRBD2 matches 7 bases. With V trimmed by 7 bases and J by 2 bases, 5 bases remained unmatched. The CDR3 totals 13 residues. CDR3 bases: TGTGCCAGCACTAGCGGAGATACCTACGAGCAGTACTTC. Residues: CASTSGDTYEQYF.

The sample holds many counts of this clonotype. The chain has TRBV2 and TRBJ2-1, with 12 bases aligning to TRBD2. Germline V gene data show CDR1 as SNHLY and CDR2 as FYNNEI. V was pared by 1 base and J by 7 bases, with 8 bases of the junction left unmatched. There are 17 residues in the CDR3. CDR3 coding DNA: TGTGCCAGCAGTGAAGGCCCGGGGCTAGCGGGAGGGAATGAGCAGTTCTTC. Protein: CASSEGPGLAGGNEQFF. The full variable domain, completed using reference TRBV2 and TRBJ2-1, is EPEVTQTPSHQVTQMGQEVILRCVPISNHLYFYWYRQILGQKVEFLVSFYNNEISEKSEIFDDQFSVERPDGSNFTLKIRSTKLEDSAMYFCASSEGPGLAGGNEQFFGPGTRLTVL.

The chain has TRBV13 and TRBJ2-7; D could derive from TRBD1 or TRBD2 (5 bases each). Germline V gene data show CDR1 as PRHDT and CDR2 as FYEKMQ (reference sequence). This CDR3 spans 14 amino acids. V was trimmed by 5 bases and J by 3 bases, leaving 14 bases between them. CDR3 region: CASSARDGYYEQYF. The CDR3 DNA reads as TGTGCCAGCAGCGCCCGGGACGGCTACTACGAGCAGTACTTC. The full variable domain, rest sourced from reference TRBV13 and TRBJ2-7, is AAGVIQSPRHLIKEKRETATLKCYPIPRHDTVYWYQQGPGQDPQFLISFYEKMQSDKGSIPDRFSAQQFSDYHSELNMSSLELGDSALYFCASSARDGYYEQYFGPGTRLTVT.